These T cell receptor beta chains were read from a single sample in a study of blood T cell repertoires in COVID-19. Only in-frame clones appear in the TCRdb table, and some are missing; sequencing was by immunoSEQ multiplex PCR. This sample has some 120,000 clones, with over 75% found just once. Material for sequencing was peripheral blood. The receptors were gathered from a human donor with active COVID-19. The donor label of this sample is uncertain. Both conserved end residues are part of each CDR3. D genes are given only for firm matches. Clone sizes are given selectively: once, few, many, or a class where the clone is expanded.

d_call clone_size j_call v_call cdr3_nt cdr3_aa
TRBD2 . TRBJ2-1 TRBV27 TGTGCCAGCAGTACATACAGCGGGGGGGCCCCGAATGAGCAGTTCTTC CASSTYSGGAPNEQFF
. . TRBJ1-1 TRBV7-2 TGTGCCAGCAGCCGTGAAGGCGGGAGGAACACTGAAGCTTTCTTT CASSREGGRNTEAFF
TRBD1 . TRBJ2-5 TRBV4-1 TGCGCCAGCAGCCAGGGGACAGGGTGGGAACAAGAGACCCAGTACTTC CASSQGTGWEQETQYF
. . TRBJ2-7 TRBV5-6 TGTGCCAGCAGCTTGGGGGCAGGAGGGCCATCTACGGAGCAGTACTTC CASSLGAGGPSTEQYF
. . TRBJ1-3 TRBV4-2 TGTGCCAGCAGCCAAGATAGATACGGAGCCTCTGGAAACACCATATATTTT CASSQDRYGASGNTIYF
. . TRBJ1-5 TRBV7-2 TGTGCCAGCAGCTTAGCCGAAACCCTGAATACAGTAACCATTCAGCCCCAGCATTTT CASSLAETLNTVTIQPQHF
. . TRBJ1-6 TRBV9 TGTGCCAGCAGCGTCGTCGGGGGGCCGGCTAATTCACCCCTCCACTTT CASSVVGGPANSPLHF
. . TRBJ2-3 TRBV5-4 TGTGCCAGCAGCTTAACTAGCACAGATACGCAGTATTTT CASSLTSTDTQYF
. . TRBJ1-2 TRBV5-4 TGTGCCAGCAGCAGTGGGGCCCGCTATGGCTACACCTTC CASSSGARYGYTF
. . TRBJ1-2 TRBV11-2 TGTGCCAGCAGCTTAGGGCACAACTATGGCTACACCTTC CASSLGHNYGYTF
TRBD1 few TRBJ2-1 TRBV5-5 TGTGCCAGCAGCTGGACCGGGACAGGGGCCTACAATGAGCAGTTCTTC CASSWTGTGAYNEQFF
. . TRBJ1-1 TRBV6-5 TGTGCCAGCAGTTACGAGGGTGAAGCTTTCTTT CASSYEGEAFF
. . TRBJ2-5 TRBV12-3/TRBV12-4 TGTGCCAGCAGTGAACTCGGGGAGACCCAGTACTTC CASSELGETQYF
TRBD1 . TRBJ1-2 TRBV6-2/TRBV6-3 TGTGCCAGCAGTTCAACAGGGGGCGCGTTGACTGGCTACACCTTC CASSSTGGALTGYTF
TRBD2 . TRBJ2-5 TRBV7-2 TGTGCCAGCAGCTTAGGAGGGACTAGCGGGGGGAGAAGGGAGACCCAGTACTTC CASSLGGTSGGRRETQYF
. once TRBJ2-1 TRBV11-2 TGTGCCAGCAGCTTATTGAGGGGGGGCCTCGATGAGCAGTTCTTC CASSLLRGGLDEQFF
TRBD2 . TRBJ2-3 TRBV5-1 TGCGCCAGCAGCTTGTTTCTTGGACTAGCGGCAGATACGCAGTATTTT CASSLFLGLAADTQYF
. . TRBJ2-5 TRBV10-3 TGTGCCATCAGTGTGCCAGCGCCCCAGGGGACCCAGTACTTC CAISVPAPQGTQYF
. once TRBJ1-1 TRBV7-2 TGTGCCAGCAGCCAGACAGTGAACACTGAAGCTTTCTTT CASSQTVNTEAFF
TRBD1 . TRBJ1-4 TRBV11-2 TGTGCCAGCAGCTCCCGGACAGGGCGTTATGAAAAACTGTTTTTT CASSSRTGRYEKLFF
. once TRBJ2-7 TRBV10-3 TGTGCCATCAGTGAGACCCAGGGGTCCTACGAGCAGTACTTC CAISETQGSYEQYF
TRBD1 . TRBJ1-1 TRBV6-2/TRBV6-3 TGTGCCAGCAGTTACCTCCAGGGGGCTGGGAAGAGGGGTGAAGCTTTCTTT CASSYLQGAGKRGEAFF
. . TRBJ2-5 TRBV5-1 TGCGCCAGCAGCTTAAGGGGGATCCAAGAGACCCAGTACTTC CASSLRGIQETQYF
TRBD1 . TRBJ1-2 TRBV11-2 TGTGCCAGCAGCTCTTACAGGGGCCCTAACTATGGCTACACCTTC CASSSYRGPNYGYTF
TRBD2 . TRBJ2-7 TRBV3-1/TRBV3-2 TGTGCCAGCAGCCGACTAGCGGGGGAATACGAGCAGTACTTC CASSRLAGEYEQYF
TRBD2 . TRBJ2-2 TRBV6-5 TGTGCCAGCAGTTACATCGGGGGGGCCGGGGAGCTGTTTTTT CASSYIGGAGELFF
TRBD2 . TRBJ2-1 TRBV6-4 TGTGCCAGCAGTGACTCTAGCGGGGGGATGCATGAGCAGTTCTTC CASSDSSGGMHEQFF
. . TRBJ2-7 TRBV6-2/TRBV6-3 TGTGCCAGCAGTAGCCATTTGAGGACAGTAAACTACGAGCAGTACTTC CASSSHLRTVNYEQYF
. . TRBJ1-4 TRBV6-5 TGTGCCAGCAGTCTTGCAACTAATGAAAAACTGTTTTTT CASSLATNEKLFF
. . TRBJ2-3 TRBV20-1 TGCAGTGCGCCACTAGCAGATACGCAGTATTTT CSAPLADTQYF
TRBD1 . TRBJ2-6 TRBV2 TGTGCCAGCAACTTGGACAGGCACTCTGGGGCCAACGTCCTGACTTTC CASNLDRHSGANVLTF
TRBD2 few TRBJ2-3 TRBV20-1 TGCAGTGCTAGTCCGGGGGGAACCGCTTCAGATACGCAGTATTTT CSASPGGTASDTQYF
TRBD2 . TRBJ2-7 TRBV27 TGTGCCAGCAGTTCGGGACTATTCTACGAGCAGTACTTC CASSSGLFYEQYF
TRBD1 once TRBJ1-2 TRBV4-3 TGCGCCAGCAGCCAAAGCGTCCCGGGACAGGGACACTATGGCTACACCTTC CASSQSVPGQGHYGYTF
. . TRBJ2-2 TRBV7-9 TGTGCCAGCAGCTTAACATCGAACACCGGGGAGCTGTTTTTT CASSLTSNTGELFF
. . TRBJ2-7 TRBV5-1 TGCGCCAGCAGCTTGGGTTCCGGGTACGAGCAGTACTTC CASSLGSGYEQYF
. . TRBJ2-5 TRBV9 TGTGCCAGCAGCCTGGGGACATCTCAAGAGACCCAGTACTTC CASSLGTSQETQYF
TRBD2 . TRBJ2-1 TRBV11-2 TGTGCCAGCAGCTATACTAGCGGGGGGCGAAATGAGCAGTTCTTC CASSYTSGGRNEQFF